The source of this TCR beta chain is a study of cytomegalovirus exposure and HLA in healthy donors. The PCR contained 60 Vbeta and 13 Jbeta primers. Data came from immunoSEQ multiplex PCR; TCRdb stores just in-frame clones and leaves some out. The sample comprises 160,000 or so clones, 80% of which are singletons, and approximately 4.8% rests with the top ten. The CDR3 covers 17 residues. Germline V gene sequence: CDR1 SNHLY, CDR2 FYNNEI. With 0 bases removed from V and 3 bases from J, the gap between germline ends came to 15 bases. The sequencing input was PBMCs. This receptor was identified in a man aged 25 to 45 in good health and CMV-seronegative. This chain connects TRBV2 to TRBJ2-1, with TRBD1 as a possible D gene (6 bases). The CDR3 coding sequence is TGTGCCAGCAGTGAAGCGCCCCCGGGACACCTCTACAATGAGCAGTTCTTC. Translated, it gives CASSEAPPGHLYNEQFF.